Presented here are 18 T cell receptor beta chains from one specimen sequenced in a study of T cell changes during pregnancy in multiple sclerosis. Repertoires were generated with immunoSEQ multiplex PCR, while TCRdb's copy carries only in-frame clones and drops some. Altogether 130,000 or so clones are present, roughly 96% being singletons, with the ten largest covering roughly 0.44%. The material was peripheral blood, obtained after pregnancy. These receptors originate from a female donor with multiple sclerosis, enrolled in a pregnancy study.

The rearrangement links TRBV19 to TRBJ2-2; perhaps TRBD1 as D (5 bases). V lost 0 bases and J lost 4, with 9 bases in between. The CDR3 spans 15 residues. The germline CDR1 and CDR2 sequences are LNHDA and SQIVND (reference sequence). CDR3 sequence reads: CASSIDQGSTGELFF. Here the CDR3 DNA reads TGTGCCAGTAGTATAGATCAGGGTAGCACCGGGGAGCTGTTTTTT.

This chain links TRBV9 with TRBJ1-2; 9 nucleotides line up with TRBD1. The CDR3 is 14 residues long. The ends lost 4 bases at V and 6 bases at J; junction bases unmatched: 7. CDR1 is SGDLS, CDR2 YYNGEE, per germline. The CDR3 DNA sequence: TGTGCCAGCAGCTTCGGGACAGGGCGACATGGCTACACCTTC. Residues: CASSFGTGRHGYTF. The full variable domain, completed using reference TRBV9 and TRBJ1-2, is DSGVTQTPKHLITATGQRVTLRCSPRSGDLSVYWYQQSLDQGLQFLIQYYNGEERAKGNILERFSAQQFPDLHSELNLSSLELGDSALYFCASSFGTGRHGYTFGSGTRLTVV.

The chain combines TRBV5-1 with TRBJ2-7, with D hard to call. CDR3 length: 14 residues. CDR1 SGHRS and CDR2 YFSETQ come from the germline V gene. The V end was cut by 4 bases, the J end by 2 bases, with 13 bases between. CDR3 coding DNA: TGCGCCAGCAGCCCCAACCTAGGCCCCTACGAGCAGTACTTC. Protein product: CASSPNLGPYEQYF.

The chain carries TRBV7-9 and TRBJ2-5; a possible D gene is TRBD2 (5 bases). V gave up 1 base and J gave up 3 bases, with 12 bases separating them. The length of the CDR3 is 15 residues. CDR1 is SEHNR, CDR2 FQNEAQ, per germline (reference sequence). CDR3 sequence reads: CASSLVPSREETQYF. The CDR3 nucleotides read TGTGCCAGCAGCTTAGTGCCGTCGCGGGAAGAGACCCAGTACTTC.

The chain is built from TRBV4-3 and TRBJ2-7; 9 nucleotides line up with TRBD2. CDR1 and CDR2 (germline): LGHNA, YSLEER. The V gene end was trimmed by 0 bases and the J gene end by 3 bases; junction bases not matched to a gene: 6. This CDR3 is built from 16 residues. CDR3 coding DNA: TGCGCCAGCAGCCAAGACGGAGCGGGAGGCTACTACGAGCAGTACTTC. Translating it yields CASSQDGAGGYYEQYF.

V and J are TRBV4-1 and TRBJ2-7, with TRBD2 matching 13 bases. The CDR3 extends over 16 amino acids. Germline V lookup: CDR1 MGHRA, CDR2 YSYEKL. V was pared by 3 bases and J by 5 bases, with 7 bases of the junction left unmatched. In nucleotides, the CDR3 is TGCGCCAGCAGCCAGTTTGGGACTAGCGGGAACGACGAGCAGTACTTC. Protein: CASSQFGTSGNDEQYF.

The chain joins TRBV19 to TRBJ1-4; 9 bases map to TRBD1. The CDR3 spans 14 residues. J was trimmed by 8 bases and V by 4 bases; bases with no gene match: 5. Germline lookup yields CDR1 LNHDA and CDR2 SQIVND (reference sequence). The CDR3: CASSNRGREEKLFF. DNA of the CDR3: TGTGCCAGTAGTAACAGGGGGCGAGAAGAAAAACTGTTTTTT. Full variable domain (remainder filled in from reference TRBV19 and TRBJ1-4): DGGITQSPKYLFRKEGQNVTLSCEQNLNHDAMYWYRQDPGQGLRLIYYSQIVNDFQKGDIAEGYSVSREKKESFPLTVTSAQKNPTAFYLCASSNRGREEKLFFGSGTQLSVL.

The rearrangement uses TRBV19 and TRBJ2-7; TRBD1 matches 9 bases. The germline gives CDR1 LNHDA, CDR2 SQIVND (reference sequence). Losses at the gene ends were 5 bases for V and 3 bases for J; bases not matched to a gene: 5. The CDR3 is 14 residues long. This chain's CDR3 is CASSADRGGYEQYF. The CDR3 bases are TGTGCCAGTAGTGCAGACAGGGGGGGCTACGAGCAGTACTTC.

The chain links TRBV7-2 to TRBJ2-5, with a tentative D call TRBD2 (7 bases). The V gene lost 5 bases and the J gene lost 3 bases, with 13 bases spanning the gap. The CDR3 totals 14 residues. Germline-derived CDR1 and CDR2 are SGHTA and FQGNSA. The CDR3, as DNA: TGTGCCAGCAGCACCAGGGGAGGGGAAGAGACCCAGTACTTC. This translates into CASSTRGGEETQYF. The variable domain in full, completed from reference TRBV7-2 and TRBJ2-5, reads GAGVSQSPSNKVTEKGKDVELRCDPISGHTALYWYRQSLGQGLEFLIYFQGNSAPDKSGLPSDRFSAERTGGSVSTLTIQRTQQEDSAVYLCASSTRGGEETQYFGPGTRLLVL.

DNA of the CDR3: TGCGCCAGCAGCTTGGAGCAGGCAACCTCCTACGAGCAGTACTTC. Translating it yields CASSLEQATSYEQYF. The chain recombines TRBV5-1 with TRBJ2-7; D gene uncertain. The CDR3 contains 15 residues. Germline CDR1 reads SGHRS; CDR2 reads YFSETQ. With 0 bases removed from V and 0 bases from J, the gap between germline ends came to 10 bases. Drawing the rest from reference TRBV5-1 and TRBJ2-7, the complete variable domain is KAGVTQTPRYLIKTRGQQVTLSCSPISGHRSVSWYQQTPGQGLQFLFEYFSETQRNKGNFPGRFSGRQFSNSRSEMNVSTLELGDSALYLCASSLEQATSYEQYFGPGTRLTVT.

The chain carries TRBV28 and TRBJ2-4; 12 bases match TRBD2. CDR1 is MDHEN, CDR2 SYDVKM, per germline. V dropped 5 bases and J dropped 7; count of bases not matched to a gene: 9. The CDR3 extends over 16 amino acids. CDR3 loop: CASSPLTSGRWNIQYF. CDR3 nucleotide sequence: TGTGCCAGCAGTCCCCTAACTAGCGGGAGGTGGAACATTCAGTACTTC. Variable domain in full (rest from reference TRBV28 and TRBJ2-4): DVKVTQSSRYLVKRTGEKVFLECVQDMDHENMFWYRQDPGLGLRLIYFSYDVKMKEKGDIPEGYSVSREKKERFSLILESASTNQTSMYLCASSPLTSGRWNIQYFGAGTRLSVL.

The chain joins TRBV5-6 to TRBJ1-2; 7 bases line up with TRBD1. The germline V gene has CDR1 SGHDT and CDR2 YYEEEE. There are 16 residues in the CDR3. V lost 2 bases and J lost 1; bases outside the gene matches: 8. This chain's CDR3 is CASSFTLGTVNYGYTF. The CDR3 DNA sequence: TGTGCCAGCAGCTTCACGCTTGGGACAGTTAACTATGGCTACACCTTC. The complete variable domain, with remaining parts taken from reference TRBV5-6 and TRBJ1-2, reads DAGVTQSPTHLIKTRGQQVTLRCSPKSGHDTVSWYQQALGQGPQFIFQYYEEEERQRGNFPDRFSGHQFPNYSSELNVNALLLGDSALYLCASSFTLGTVNYGYTFGSGTRLTVV.

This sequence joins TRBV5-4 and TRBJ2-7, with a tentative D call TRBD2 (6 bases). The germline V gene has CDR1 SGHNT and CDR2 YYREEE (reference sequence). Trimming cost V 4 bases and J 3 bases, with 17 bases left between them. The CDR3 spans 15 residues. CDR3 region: CASSRSPLSGYEQYF. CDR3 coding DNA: TGTGCCAGCAGCCGTTCCCCGCTTAGCGGCTACGAGCAGTACTTC.

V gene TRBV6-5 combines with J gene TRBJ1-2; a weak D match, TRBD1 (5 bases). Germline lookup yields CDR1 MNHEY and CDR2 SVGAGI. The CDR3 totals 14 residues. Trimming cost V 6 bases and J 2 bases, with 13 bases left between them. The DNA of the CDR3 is TGTGCCAGCAGCCCCTCGGGGGGGAACTATGGCTACACCTTC. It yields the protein CASSPSGGNYGYTF.

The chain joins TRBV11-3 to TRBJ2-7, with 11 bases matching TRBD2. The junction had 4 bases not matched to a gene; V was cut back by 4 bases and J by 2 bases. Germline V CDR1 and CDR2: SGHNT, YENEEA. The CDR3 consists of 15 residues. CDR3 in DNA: TGTGCCAGCAGCTCCGGGACTAGCGGACCCTACGAGCAGTACTTC. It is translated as CASSSGTSGPYEQYF.

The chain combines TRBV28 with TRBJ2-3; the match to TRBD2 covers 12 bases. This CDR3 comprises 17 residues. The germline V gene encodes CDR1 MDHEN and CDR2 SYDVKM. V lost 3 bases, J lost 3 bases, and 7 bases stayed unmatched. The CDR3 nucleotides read TGTGCCAGCAGTTTCCCCTCTAGCGGGAGGGCAACAGATACGCAGTATTTT. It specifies CASSFPSSGRATDTQYF.

CDR3 bases: TGTGCCAGTAAGGTACTAGCGGGAGGCGGGACAGATACGCAGTATTTT. Translating it yields CASKVLAGGGTDTQYF. This chain joins TRBV19 and TRBJ2-3, with 12 bases that match TRBD2. J was trimmed by 3 bases and V by 7 bases; bases with no gene match: 8. The CDR3 covers 16 residues. Per the germline V gene, CDR1 is LNHDA and CDR2 is SQIVND (reference sequence).

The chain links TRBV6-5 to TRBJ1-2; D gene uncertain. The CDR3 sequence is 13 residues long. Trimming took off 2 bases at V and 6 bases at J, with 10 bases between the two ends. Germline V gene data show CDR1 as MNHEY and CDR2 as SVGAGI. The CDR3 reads CASSYGGGDGYTF. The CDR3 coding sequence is TGTGCCAGCAGTTACGGTGGCGGGGATGGCTACACCTTC.